This TCR beta chain was captured in a study of shared clonotypes between healthy human individuals. The CDR3 runs to 14 residues. The V gene lost 0 bases and the J gene lost 4 bases, with 8 bases spanning the gap. From germline, CDR1 is MNHEY and CDR2 SVGAGI. TCRdb keeps only in-frame clones here, not all; method: immunoSEQ multiplex PCR. This table has more than 1,200,000 clones, 97% to 99% appearing once. This sequence joins TRBV6-5 and TRBJ2-3; D remains unclear. Sequencing used naive CD4+ T cells sorted from blood. Noted subset: CD45RA+ positively selected. The source of this sequence is a man in his thirties or forties in good health. CDR3 loop: CASSYSASSDTQYF. CDR3 coding DNA: TGTGCCAGCAGTTACTCGGCGAGCTCAGATACGCAGTATTTT.